The 18 T cell receptor beta chains below all came from one sample that was sequenced in a study of PD-1 blockade in classical Hodgkin lymphoma. TCRdb keeps only in-frame clones here, not all; method: immunoSEQ multiplex PCR. The sample has 90,000 to 140,000 clones; roughly nine tenths are singletons. Sample time point: cycle 4 day 1 (C4D1), after 6 weeks of nivolumab. After autologous stem cell transplantation all patients relapsed, and prior brentuximab vedotin exposure differed between cohorts. The material was peripheral blood mononuclear cells (PBMCs), obtained before the fourth cycle of nivolumab. Receptors were obtained from a human donor with classical Hodgkin lymphoma.

The V and J genes are TRBV30 and TRBJ2-5, with 8 bases lining up with TRBD1. The V segment lost 0 bases and the J segment 5 bases; nucleotides outside the gene matches: 8. The CDR3 spans 15 residues. CDR1 is GTSNPN and CDR2 is SVGIG in the germline V gene (reference sequence). CDR3 loop: CAWSVDNRGWETQYF. The CDR3 nucleotides are TGTGCCTGGAGTGTTGATAACAGGGGGTGGGAGACCCAGTACTTC. Using reference TRBV30 and TRBJ2-5 for the parts outside the CDR3, the full variable domain is SQTIHQWPATLVQPVGSPLSLECTVEGTSNPNLYWYRQAAGRGLQLLFYSVGIGQISSEVPQNLSASRPQDRQFILSSKKLLLSDSGFYLCAWSVDNRGWETQYFGPGTRLLVL.

The rearrangement uses TRBV7-2 and TRBJ1-2; 7 bases match TRBD1. Germline values: CDR1 SGHTA, CDR2 FQGNSA. The CDR3 consists of 14 residues. With V trimmed by 1 base and J by 8 bases, 7 bases remained unmatched. This CDR3 reads CASSLGVSGGGYTF. In DNA form, the CDR3 reads TGTGCCAGCAGCTTAGGTGTATCAGGGGGAGGCTACACCTTC.

The rearrangement links TRBV5-1 to TRBJ1-5; possibly TRBD1 for D (5 bases). CDR3 length: 14 amino acids. V dropped 0 bases and J dropped 7 bases, with 11 bases sitting between them. Looked up from germline, CDR1 is SGHRS and CDR2 is YFSETQ. The CDR3 coding sequence is TGCGCCAGCAGCTTGGGAGGGGATGGCCAGCCCCAGCATTTT. It specifies CASSLGGDGQPQHF.

About this clone itself: This specimen includes other DNA sequences encoding the same CDR3. The chain uses TRBV4-2 and TRBJ2-6; D gene ambiguous. The V and J ends lost 0 bases and 0 bases respectively, with 15 bases between them. Germline V lookup: CDR1 LGHNA, CDR2 YNFKEQ. There are 19 residues in the CDR3. The CDR3 DNA sequence: TGTGCCAGCAGCCAAGAGCGGCAGACAACTTACTCTGGGGCCAACGTCCTGACTTTC. Translated, it gives CASSQERQTTYSGANVLTF.

In this sample, this clone turned up once. The V gene is TRBV7-2, the J gene TRBJ2-7, with TRBD1 identical over 8 bases. There are 14 residues in the CDR3. Looked up from germline, CDR1 is SGHTA and CDR2 is FQGNSA. Trimming at V came to 8 bases and at J to 3 bases, leaving 9 bases not matched to a gene. CDR3 sequence (DNA): TGTGCCAGCTTCGATCCAGGGGGCAGCTACGAGCAGTACTTC. This gives the protein CASFDPGGSYEQYF. Filled out from reference TRBV7-2 and TRBJ2-7, the complete variable domain reads GAGVSQSPSNKVTEKGKDVELRCDPISGHTALYWYRQSLGQGLEFLIYFQGNSAPDKSGLPSDRFSAERTGGSVSTLTIQRTQQEDSAVYLCASFDPGGSYEQYFGPGTRLTVT.

V gene TRBV7-2 combines with J gene TRBJ2-1; 10 bases map to TRBD2. CDR3 size: 16 residues. In germline, CDR1 is SGHTA, CDR2 FQGNSA. Losses at the gene ends were 0 bases for V and 8 bases for J; bases not matched to a gene: 7. CDR3 amino acids: CASSLAVQREGHEQFF. As DNA, the CDR3 is TGTGCCAGCAGCTTAGCGGTCCAGCGGGAGGGCCATGAGCAGTTCTTC.

The rearrangement links TRBV5-1 to TRBJ2-3; weak D call: TRBD2 (5 bases). This CDR3 is 14 amino acids long. Between the trimmed V and J ends, which lost 0 bases and 1 base, there was a span of 6 bases. Germline V gene data show CDR1 as SGHRS and CDR2 as YFSETQ. The CDR3 spells CASSLGAGTDTQYF. CDR3 bases: TGCGCCAGCAGCTTGGGAGCGGGCACAGATACGCAGTATTTT.

The genes are TRBV7-2 and TRBJ2-1; weak D call: TRBD1 (6 bases). Trimming took 1 base from V and 7 from J, leaving 17 bases between them. From germline, CDR1 is SGHTA and CDR2 FQGNSA. CDR3 length: 16 amino acids. The CDR3 reads CASSLVHREVSNEQFF. In DNA form, the CDR3 reads TGTGCCAGCAGCTTAGTGCACAGGGAAGTTTCGAATGAGCAGTTCTTC. Filled out from reference TRBV7-2 and TRBJ2-1, the complete variable domain reads GAGVSQSPSNKVTEKGKDVELRCDPISGHTALYWYRQSLGQGLEFLIYFQGNSAPDKSGLPSDRFSAERTGGSVSTLTIQRTQQEDSAVYLCASSLVHREVSNEQFFGPGTRLTVL.

The rearrangement joins TRBV2 to TRBJ2-1, with TRBD2 matching over 8 bases. Germline CDR1 is SNHLY and CDR2 is FYNNEI. The CDR3 totals 14 residues. Trimming removed 3 bases from V and 7 bases from J; junction bases left unmatched: 5. The CDR3 sequence is CASSDLAGSNEQFF. CDR3 DNA: TGTGCCAGCAGTGATTTAGCGGGATCGAATGAGCAGTTCTTC.

The chain recombines TRBV27 with TRBJ2-1; 9 nucleotides line up with TRBD2. J gave up 4 bases and V 5 bases, and 3 bases lay outside the gene matches. Germline CDR1 MNHEY, CDR2 SMNVEV (reference sequence). This CDR3 contains 14 residues. The CDR3 region has the DNA TGTGCCAGCAGTACGCTAGCGGGATACAATGAGCAGTTCTTC. This encodes CASSTLAGYNEQFF.

J is TRBJ2-7 and V is TRBV6-1, with D maybe TRBD1 (5 bases). Germline CDR1 MNHNS, CDR2 SASEGT. This CDR3 is built from 13 residues. Trimming shortened V by 1 base and J by 2 bases, and 6 bases separated the two germline ends. CDR3 sequence: CASSEGQTYEQYF. DNA for the CDR3: TGTGCCAGCAGTGAAGGACAGACCTACGAGCAGTACTTC.

The V gene is TRBV7-9, the J gene TRBJ2-3; 9 nucleotides align to TRBD1. Germline-derived CDR1 and CDR2 are SEHNR and FQNEAQ (reference sequence). Losses at the gene ends were 8 bases for V and 1 base for J; bases not matched to a gene: 7. CDR3 length equals 15 residues. The CDR3 coding sequence is TGTGCCAGCGCTAGGCGGGACAGGGGCACAGATACGCAGTATTTT. Its translation is CASARRDRGTDTQYF.

CDR3 protein: CASSQDKETGSNEKLFF. The CDR3 bases are TGCGCCAGCAGCCAAGATAAAGAAACAGGGTCTAATGAAAAACTGTTTTTT. J is TRBJ1-4 and V is TRBV4-3, with D perhaps TRBD1 (6 bases). Trimming took 0 bases from V and 3 from J, leaving 14 bases between them. Germline lookup yields CDR1 LGHNA and CDR2 YSLEER. The CDR3 is 17 residues long.

The genes are TRBV16 and TRBJ2-5, with 9 bases fitting TRBD2. J gave up 4 bases and V 7 bases, and 10 bases lay outside the gene matches. CDR1 and CDR2 from the germline V gene are KGHSY and FQNENV. There are 15 residues in the CDR3. The CDR3 nucleotides read TGTGCCAGCACCCTTAGCGGGAGAACCGGAGAGACCCAGTACTTC. It translates to CASTLSGRTGETQYF.

The chain couples TRBV6-1 to TRBJ2-2; 7 nucleotides line up with TRBD2. CDR1 and CDR2 from the germline V gene are MNHNS and SASEGT. The J segment lost 4 bases and the V segment lost 7 bases, leaving 9 bases of the junction unmatched. This CDR3 has 15 residues. CDR3 sequence (DNA): TGTGCCAGCACCGGGGAGGGGCTCACCACCGGGGAGCTGTTTTTT. Residues: CASTGEGLTTGELFF.

This chain joins TRBV4-2 and TRBJ1-2; unclear D gene. The CDR3 is made up of 16 amino acids. CDR1 LGHNA and CDR2 YNFKEQ come from the germline V gene. V dropped 0 bases and J dropped 2 bases, with 13 bases sitting between them. For the CDR3, the DNA is TGTGCCAGCAGCCAAGATTTTATGAAAGCCAACTATGGCTACACCTTC. Translated, it gives CASSQDFMKANYGYTF.

V is TRBV18 and J is TRBJ1-5, with a possible D match to TRBD1 (6 bases). Per the germline V gene, CDR1 is KGHSH and CDR2 is LQKENI. Trimming stripped 2 bases from V and 4 bases from J, with 9 bases between. The CDR3 spans 14 residues. CDR3 in amino acids: CASSPATGNQPQHF. The CDR3 nucleotides read TGTGCCAGCTCACCAGCGACAGGAAATCAGCCCCAGCATTTT.

The V call is TRBV28, the J call TRBJ2-7; D might be TRBD1 (5 bases). The CDR3 spans 14 residues. Looked up from germline, CDR1 is MDHEN and CDR2 is SYDVKM. V gave up 4 bases and J gave up 3 bases, with 13 bases separating them. CDR3 amino acids: CASSSHQGFYEQYF. The CDR3 DNA reads TGTGCCAGCAGTTCCCACCAGGGATTCTACGAGCAGTACTTC.